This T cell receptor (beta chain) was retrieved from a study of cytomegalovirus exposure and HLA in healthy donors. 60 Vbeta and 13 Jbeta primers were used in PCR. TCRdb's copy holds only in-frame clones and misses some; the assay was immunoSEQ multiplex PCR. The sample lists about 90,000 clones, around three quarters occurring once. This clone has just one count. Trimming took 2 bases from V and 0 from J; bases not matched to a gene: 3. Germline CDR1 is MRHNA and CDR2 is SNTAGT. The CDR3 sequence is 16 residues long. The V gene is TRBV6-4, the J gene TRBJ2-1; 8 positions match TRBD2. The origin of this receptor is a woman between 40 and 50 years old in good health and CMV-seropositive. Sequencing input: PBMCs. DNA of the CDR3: TGTGCCAGCAGTGACGCCGGGACTAGCTCCTACAATGAGCAGTTCTTC. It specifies CASSDAGTSSYNEQFF.